This TCR beta chain came from a study of blood T cell repertoires in COVID-19. This CDR3 contains 15 residues. V dropped 3 bases and J dropped 4 bases, with 16 bases sitting between them. Germline values: CDR1 SGDLS, CDR2 YYNGEE. Participants were aged roughly 18 to 90 years from roughly 26 US areas. TCRdb's table, derived via immunoSEQ multiplex PCR, lists solely in-frame clones and lacks some. The sample yields about 180,000 clones, approximately 82% seen once. This sequence joins TRBV9 and TRBJ1-2; the D is unclear. The clonotype was recovered from a woman aged 45-65 years who had recovered from COVID-19. Sequencing used PBMCs or T cells enriched from blood (not recorded which). The CDR3 spells CASSDQVETSYGYTF. The CDR3 DNA follows: TGTGCCAGCAGCGACCAAGTAGAAACCTCCTATGGCTACACCTTC.